Below, one T cell receptor (beta chain) is given with its context. V was clipped by 6 bases and J by 5 bases, with 18 bases between them. CDR1 and CDR2 from the germline V gene are KGHDR and SFDVKD. This CDR3 spans 15 amino acids. Assay: immunoSEQ multiplex PCR; the TCRdb copy retains only in-frame clones and omits some. The table shows over 60,000 clones, with roughly 90% occurring only once. The data derive from a study of blood T cell repertoires in COVID-19. The genes are TRBV24-1 and TRBJ2-5; D remains ambiguous. This clonotype originated in a man over 45 with acute or convalescent COVID-19. Material for sequencing was peripheral blood. Here the CDR3 reads CATSKPGPTGETQYF. The CDR3 region has the DNA TGTGCCACCAGTAAACCTGGGCCCACTGGGGAGACCCAGTACTTC.